A single sample is the source of the 30 T cell receptor beta chains below, sequenced in a study of cytotoxic CD8 clonotypes in ibrutinib-treated CLL. TCRdb's table, derived via immunoSEQ multiplex PCR, lists solely in-frame clones and lacks some. The data show more than 200,000 clones, over 65% seen once. Specimen: PBMCs, collected after 12 months of ibrutinib treatment. The receptors were sampled from a human donor with chronic lymphocytic leukemia.

This clone was seen only a few times. The chain uses TRBV20-1 and TRBJ1-1; D is undetermined. The germline V gene encodes CDR1 DFQATT and CDR2 SNEGSKA (reference sequence). CDR3 length: 11 amino acids. CDR3 loop: CRARRNTEAFF. DNA for the CDR3: TGCAGAGCCCGGCGGAACACTGAAGCTTTCTTT.

The chain carries TRBV4-1 and TRBJ1-1, with 8 positions matching TRBD1. The CDR3 covers 16 residues. Germline V gene data show CDR1 as MGHRA and CDR2 as YSYEKL. Trimming removed 1 base from V and 4 bases from J; junction bases left unmatched: 8. The CDR3 DNA sequence: TGCGCCAGCAGCCAAGGACGGGACAGGCTTTTCACTGAAGCTTTCTTT. Amino acid sequence: CASSQGRDRLFTEAFF.

The J gene is TRBJ1-2, the V gene TRBV19, with 8 bases that match TRBD1. The CDR3 spans 14 residues. The ends lost 5 bases at V and 1 base at J; junction bases unmatched: 3. The germline gives CDR1 LNHDA, CDR2 SQIVND (reference sequence). The CDR3 sequence is CASSLGQVNYGYTF. CDR3 sequence (DNA): TGTGCCAGTAGTTTGGGACAGGTTAACTATGGCTACACCTTC.

V is TRBV7-2 and J is TRBJ2-7, with D maybe TRBD2 (6 bases). Trimming removed 8 bases from V and 5 bases from J, with 22 bases in between. Germline CDR1 is SGHTA and CDR2 is FQGNSA. The CDR3 loop spans 15 amino acids. CDR3 nucleotide sequence: TGTGCCAGCCGCGAGTCTCTAGCGAGGTCCCACGAGCAGTACTTC. Translation gives CASRESLARSHEQYF.

This sequence joins TRBV5-6 and TRBJ2-7, with a weak D call TRBD1 (6 bases). V lost 1 base to trimming and J lost 4 bases, with 18 bases between them. This CDR3 has 16 amino acids. In germline, CDR1 is SGHDT, CDR2 YYEEEE. CDR3 nucleotides: TGTGCCAGCAGCTTGTGGTTTGGAGACAGGCAGTACGAGCAGTACTTC. Translating gives CASSLWFGDRQYEQYF.

J is TRBJ2-1 and V is TRBV9, with TRBD2 matching over 10 bases. CDR1 is SGDLS and CDR2 is YYNGEE in the germline V gene. The CDR3 totals 15 residues. V gave up 4 bases and J gave up 13 bases; unmatched junction bases: 14. CDR3: CASSPAGLAGETQFF. The CDR3, as DNA: TGTGCCAGCAGCCCCGCCGGGCTAGCGGGAGAGACACAGTTCTTC. The variable domain in full, with the rest retrieved from reference TRBV9 and TRBJ2-1, is DSGVTQTPKHLITATGQRVTLRCSPRSGDLSVYWYQQSLDQGLQFLIQYYNGEERAKGNILERFSAQQFPDLHSELNLSSLELGDSALYFCASSPAGLAGETQFFGPGTRLTVL.

This chain connects TRBV7-9 to TRBJ1-4; 10 bases are shared with TRBD1. The V segment lost 5 bases and the J segment 8 bases; nucleotides outside the gene matches: 8. From germline, CDR1 is SEHNR and CDR2 FQNEAQ (reference sequence). This CDR3 comprises 15 residues. CDR3 sequence (DNA): TGTGCCAGCAGCCCGGGACAGGGGATAGGGGAAAAACTGTTTTTT. This translates into CASSPGQGIGEKLFF.

The V call is TRBV29-1, the J call TRBJ1-1; D remains unclear. The CDR3 is 16 amino acids. Germline V lookup: CDR1 SQVTM, CDR2 ANQGSEA. V was clipped by 1 base and J by 1 base, with 16 bases between them. The CDR3 nucleotides are TGCAGCGTTGAAGGGGAATGGAGGAGATCGAACACTGAAGCTTTCTTT. Translated: CSVEGEWRRSNTEAFF.

V usage is TRBV6-5 and J usage is TRBJ1-2, with a possible D match to TRBD1 (5 bases). Germline lookup yields CDR1 MNHEY and CDR2 SVGAGI. Trimming cost V 5 bases and J 4 bases, with 11 bases left between them. The CDR3 sequence is 13 residues long. The CDR3 protein is CASSPGTGYGYTF. The CDR3 DNA is TGTGCCAGCAGTCCAGGTACAGGCTATGGCTACACCTTC.

In its sample, this clone was seen many times. V is TRBV5-1 and J is TRBJ1-4, with D maybe TRBD1 (6 bases). CDR1 SGHRS and CDR2 YFSETQ come from the germline V gene. V shed 4 bases and J shed 7 bases, with 11 bases lying between them. The CDR3 spans 13 residues. CDR3 DNA: TGCGCCAGCAGCCCCGGGGACACTGAAAAACTGTTTTTT. Translated, it gives CASSPGDTEKLFF.

The genes are TRBV27 and TRBJ2-7, with 7 bases aligning to TRBD1. The CDR3 runs 15 residues. The germline V gene has CDR1 MNHEY and CDR2 SMNVEV (reference sequence). V trimming: 6 bases; J trimming: 0 bases; junction bases outside the gene matches: 8. The CDR3 nucleotides read TGTGCCAGCAGCCCGAGGGGGCTAAGCTCCTACGAGCAGTACTTC. Its translation is CASSPRGLSSYEQYF.

The gene calls are TRBV28 and TRBJ2-5, with TRBD2 matching 7 bases. CDR1 is MDHEN, CDR2 SYDVKM, per germline. The CDR3 contains 16 residues. V shed 2 bases, J shed 1 base, and the junction held 7 bases outside the gene matches. The CDR3 here is CASSLNLAAAQETQYF. CDR3 sequence (DNA): TGTGCCAGCAGTTTAAATCTAGCGGCCGCCCAAGAGACCCAGTACTTC.

The gene calls are TRBV19 and TRBJ2-5; the match to TRBD2 covers 9 bases. V shed 6 bases and J 7 bases; nucleotides not matched to a gene: 6. Per germline, CDR1 LNHDA and CDR2 SQIVND (reference sequence). This CDR3 is built from 13 residues. The CDR3 is CASRGSGSGTQYF. The CDR3 nucleotides read TGTGCCAGTAGGGGTAGCGGGAGTGGGACCCAGTACTTC.

This clone was recorded only once. The J gene is TRBJ1-6, the V gene TRBV7-3; 10 bases are a match to TRBD1. The CDR3 is made up of 14 amino acids. CDR1 and CDR2 from the germline V gene are SGHTA and FQGTGA. The junction had 4 bases not matched to a gene; V was cut back by 4 bases and J by 10 bases. The CDR3 spells CASSWTGGGSPLHF. In DNA, the CDR3 is TGTGCCAGCAGCTGGACAGGGGGAGGATCACCCCTCCACTTT. Full variable domain (missing parts from reference TRBV7-3 and TRBJ1-6): GAGVSQTPSNKVTEKGKYVELRCDPISGHTALYWYRQSLGQGPEFLIYFQGTGAADDSGLPNDRFFAVRPEGSVSTLKIQRTERGDSAVYLCASSWTGGGSPLHFGNGTRLTVT.

Only a few counts were recorded for this clone. This chain links TRBV6-6 with TRBJ1-2, with TRBD1 identical over 10 bases. The CDR3 loop spans 15 amino acids. V lost 7 bases, J lost 4 bases, and 9 bases stayed unmatched. Germline values: CDR1 MNHNY, CDR2 SVGAGI (reference sequence). CDR3 nucleotide sequence: TGTGCCAGCACCTTGACAGGGGGCAAAGGCTATGGCTACACCTTC. It specifies CASTLTGGKGYGYTF.

The chain joins TRBV7-9 to TRBJ2-7; TRBD1 or TRBD2 may be the D gene (5 bases each). Germline V gene lookup returns CDR1 SEHNR and CDR2 FQNEAQ (reference sequence). V was trimmed by 5 bases and J by 0 bases, leaving 20 bases between them. This CDR3 region has 17 residues. The CDR3 loop reads CASSMLIRDGSSYEQYF. The DNA for the CDR3 is TGTGCCAGCAGCATGCTGATCCGGGACGGAAGCTCCTACGAGCAGTACTTC.

The chain joins TRBV5-6 to TRBJ2-7; weak D call: TRBD1 (5 bases). This CDR3 is built from 12 residues. The V gene's germline CDR1 is SGHDT and CDR2 YYEEEE. Trimming shortened V by 2 bases and J by 6 bases, and 9 bases separated the two germline ends. The CDR3 is CASSFGRGEQYF. The CDR3 coding sequence is TGTGCCAGCAGCTTCGGAAGGGGCGAGCAGTACTTC.

This chain uses TRBV7-2 with TRBJ2-1; maybe TRBD1 (5 bases). The CDR3 has 15 residues. The V end was cut by 1 base, the J end by 9 bases, with 16 bases between. Germline V CDR1 and CDR2: SGHTA, FQGNSA. The CDR3 sequence: CASSLVIAPRGEQFF. CDR3 DNA sequence: TGTGCCAGCAGCTTAGTGATAGCCCCTAGGGGTGAGCAGTTCTTC.

J is TRBJ1-4 and V is TRBV6-6; a possible D gene is TRBD1 (5 bases). Germline CDR1 and CDR2: MNHNY and SVGAGI (reference sequence). V dropped 6 bases and J dropped 5 bases, with 16 bases sitting between them. This CDR3 has 15 amino acids. CDR3: CASSPSGQGNEKLFF. Written as DNA, the CDR3 is TGTGCCAGCAGCCCGTCGGGGCAGGGAAATGAAAAACTGTTTTTT.

The chain links TRBV4-1 to TRBJ2-7; weak D call: TRBD1 (5 bases). The CDR3 sequence is 14 residues long. The V gene lost 5 bases and the J gene lost 2 bases, with 13 bases spanning the gap. Germline V gene lookup returns CDR1 MGHRA and CDR2 YSYEKL. The CDR3 nucleotides read TGCGCCAGCAGCGCCGACAGAAACGCCTACGAGCAGTACTTC. Its protein product is CASSADRNAYEQYF.

This chain links TRBV5-6 with TRBJ1-4; D not certain. The germline V and J ends were trimmed by 1 base and 7 bases, with 14 bases remaining between them. CDR3 length equals 15 residues. Germline V gene lookup returns CDR1 SGHDT and CDR2 YYEEEE. The CDR3 spells CASSLWGFWSEKLFF. The CDR3 DNA is TGTGCCAGCAGCTTGTGGGGTTTTTGGAGTGAAAAACTGTTTTTT.

The genes are TRBV27 and TRBJ1-2; D unresolved. CDR1 and CDR2 from the germline V gene are MNHEY and SMNVEV (reference sequence). The ends were cut back, 3 bases at V and 0 bases at J, with 5 bases in the middle. CDR3 length: 13 residues. The CDR3 is CASSFTTNYGYTF. The CDR3 DNA is TGTGCCAGCAGTTTCACCACTAACTATGGCTACACCTTC.

This clone was detected only a few times. This sequence joins TRBV6-5 and TRBJ1-6; TRBD1 might be the D (6 bases). The CDR3 is made up of 14 amino acids. V lost 2 bases and J 9 bases, leaving 11 bases between the germline ends. CDR1 and CDR2 (germline): MNHEY, SVGAGI. In DNA form, the CDR3 reads TGTGCCAGCAGTTACACAGGGAGTGTTTCACCCCTCCACTTT. It yields the protein CASSYTGSVSPLHF.

The chain has TRBV7-3 and TRBJ1-2; possibly TRBD1 for D (6 bases). Germline-derived CDR1 and CDR2 are SGHTA and FQGTGA. This CDR3 has 13 amino acids. The germline V and J ends were trimmed by 1 base and 6 bases, with 9 bases remaining between them. The CDR3 spells CASSLSGGDGYTF. The CDR3 DNA is TGTGCCAGCAGCTTAAGTGGGGGCGATGGCTACACCTTC.

The chain joins TRBV14 to TRBJ2-7, with D possibly matching TRBD2 (6 bases). Trimming removed 3 bases from V and 5 bases from J, with 11 bases in between. The CDR3 runs to 13 residues. Germline V gene lookup returns CDR1 SGHDN and CDR2 FVKESK. The CDR3 loop reads CASSHDPGDEQYF. CDR3 bases: TGTGCCAGCAGCCACGATCCGGGAGACGAGCAGTACTTC.

The CDR3 bases are TGTGCCAGCAGCCCCGGGGTTGCGCCCCGGGATCTAATCATTCAGTACTTC. Its translation is CASSPGVAPRDLIIQYF. The genes are TRBV7-6 and TRBJ2-4, with D perhaps matching TRBD2 (5 bases). Germline CDR1 SGHVS, CDR2 FNYEAQ. V shed 5 bases and J shed 9 bases, with 26 bases lying between them. The CDR3 is made up of 17 amino acids.

This clone was counted a single time. The V and J genes are TRBV7-6 and TRBJ1-2; a possible D gene is TRBD1 (5 bases). Germline CDR1 reads SGHVS; CDR2 reads FNYEAQ. Trimming left V 0 bases short and J 10 bases short, with 12 bases between. The length of the CDR3 is 13 residues. CDR3 region: CASSLAGQESYTF. The CDR3 DNA follows: TGTGCCAGCAGCTTAGCTGGACAAGAATCCTACACCTTC.

This clone showed up many times. This same CDR3 is encoded by further DNA sequences in the sample. The J gene is TRBJ2-1, the V gene TRBV19, with TRBD1 matching over 10 bases. The junction had 1 base not matched to a gene; V was cut back by 4 bases and J by 4 bases. The CDR3 loop spans 14 amino acids. The germline V gene encodes CDR1 LNHDA and CDR2 SQIVND (reference sequence). CDR3: CASSKGQGYNEQFF. In nucleotides, the CDR3 is TGTGCCAGTAGTAAGGGACAGGGGTACAATGAGCAGTTCTTC.

The DNA of the CDR3 is TGTGCCAGCAGTGAATGGGGGACAGGGGTACATCAGCCCCAGCATTTT. Translation gives CASSEWGTGVHQPQHF. The chain links TRBV6-1 to TRBJ1-5, with 10 bases matching TRBD1. This CDR3 is built from 16 residues. Germline CDR1 reads MNHNS; CDR2 reads SASEGT. Trimming cost V 2 bases and J 5 bases; bases outside gene matches: 6.

The chain joins TRBV9 to TRBJ2-2, with 9 bases identical to TRBD2. CDR3 size: 15 residues. The V gene end was trimmed by 4 bases and the J gene end by 6 bases; junction bases not matched to a gene: 7. Per the germline V gene, CDR1 is SGDLS and CDR2 is YYNGEE. The CDR3 region has the DNA TGTGCCAGCAGCCCCATAGCGGGAGCGGCCGGGGAGCTGTTTTTT. Encoded protein: CASSPIAGAAGELFF.